This T cell receptor (beta chain) was documented in a study of blood T cell repertoires in COVID-19. Study-level background: Acute-phase and convalescent COVID-19 samples originated in the United States, Italy and Spain. PBMCs, B-cell-depleted T cells, or T cells were the source of the cDNA or gDNA that made up the material.

The CDR3 consists of 16 residues. Germline lookup yields CDR1 SGHTA and CDR2 FQGNSA. The V end was cut by 5 bases, the J end by 3 bases, with 17 bases between. In Seattle, patients joined the study during active infection and were tracked longitudinally. How the authors handled the data: Reference gene primer amplification gave estimated nucleated cell counts. Generated by immunoSEQ multiplex PCR, the TCRdb table keeps only in-frame clones and is missing some. D and trimming were read from the DNA, whereas the V and J calls and clone size are those reported in that table. Of some 220,000 clones in the sample, about 82% were seen once.

This sequence joins TRBV7-2 and TRBJ1-5; D gene uncertain. The TCR originated in a woman between 70 and 85 years old with COVID-19, enrolled during active disease. Sequencing was carried out using peripheral blood. The CDR3 DNA is TGTGCCAGCAGCCCGCCCGCGGGAGGGTTCAATCAGCCCCAGCATTTT. Translation: CASSPPAGGFNQPQHF. The whole variable domain, filled in from reference TRBV7-2 and TRBJ1-5, reads GAGVSQSPSNKVTEKGKDVELRCDPISGHTALYWYRQSLGQGLEFLIYFQGNSAPDKSGLPSDRFSAERTGGSVSTLTIQRTQQEDSAVYLCASSPPAGGFNQPQHFGDGTRLSIL.